A selection of T cell receptor beta chains follows, all from one sample in a study of radiotherapy plus CTLA-4 blockade in lung cancer. TCRdb's copy holds only in-frame clones and misses some; the assay was immunoSEQ multiplex PCR. The sample lists tens of thousands of clones, 77% occurring once. The sequences come from peripheral blood, collected from a patient treated with radiotherapy plus ipilimumab. The receptors were gathered from a human donor with non-small cell lung cancer who had a partial response to radiotherapy plus ipilimumab. CDR3s include the opening cysteine and the closing phenylalanine or tryptophan. The order of the fields is D gene, clone size, J gene, V gene, CDR3 DNA, CDR3 protein. D genes are given only for firm matches. Clone size is shown for a subset of rows, as once, few, many or a class of expanded clone.

NA | NA | TRBJ1-6 | TRBV10-3 | TGTGCCATCAGGCAGGGGTATAATTCACCCCTCCACTTT | CAIRQGYNSPLHF
NA | NA | TRBJ1-1 | TRBV7-2 | TGTGCCAGCAGCTTAGCGCTCAGGGTAGGCAACACTGAAGCTTTCTTT | CASSLALRVGNTEAFF
NA | NA | TRBJ2-2 | TRBV12-5 | TGTGCTAGTGGCCCCCGGGGGGCATACACCGGGGAGCTGTTTTTT | CASGPRGAYTGELFF
TRBD1 | NA | TRBJ1-1 | TRBV19 | TGTGCCAGTAAAAGGGACAGCAAAGCTTTCTTT | CASKRDSKAFF
NA | NA | TRBJ1-1 | TRBV5-1 | TGCGCCAGCAGCCTGTTGGACAGTGAAGCTTTCTTT | CASSLLDSEAFF
NA | NA | TRBJ1-3 | TRBV7-9 | TGTGCCAGCAGCCGAGGCTCTGGAAACACCATATATTTT | CASSRGSGNTIYF
NA | NA | TRBJ2-3 | TRBV7-3 | TGTGCCAGCAGCTCAAAGCGGCCGGCGGCCCCAGATACGCAGTATTTT | CASSSKRPAAPDTQYF
TRBD1 | NA | TRBJ2-2 | TRBV10-2 | TGCGCCAGCACTCTGAGGCAGGGGGAGACCGGGGAGCTGTTTTTT | CASTLRQGETGELFF
NA | NA | TRBJ2-1 | TRBV30 | TGTGCCTGGGCTAGGATTCTGGGCAATGAGCAGTTCTTC | CAWARILGNEQFF
NA | NA | TRBJ1-1 | TRBV18 | TGTGCCAGCTCCCCGGACAGACTGAACACTGAAGCTTTCTTT | CASSPDRLNTEAFF
NA | NA | TRBJ2-1 | TRBV6-4 | TGTGCCAGCAGCCACCGGGGGACAGCAAAGACCTACAATGAGCAGTTCTTC | CASSHRGTAKTYNEQFF
TRBD2 | NA | TRBJ2-7 | TRBV2 | TGTGCCAGCTCATGGAGCGGGGCCTACGAGCAGTACTTC | CASSWSGAYEQYF
TRBD1 | NA | TRBJ1-1 | TRBV4-3 | TGCGCCAGCAGCCCACAGGGGCGAACTGAAGCTTTCTTT | CASSPQGRTEAFF
NA | NA | TRBJ2-7 | TRBV28 | TGTGCCAGCACCCCCGTGTGGGCAAGAAACTACGAGCAGTACTTC | CASTPVWARNYEQYF
NA | NA | TRBJ2-5 | TRBV7-2 | TGTGCCAGCAGCTTACGGGGGGCAGGAGAGACCCAGTACTTC | CASSLRGAGETQYF
NA | NA | TRBJ2-7 | TRBV5-6 | TGTGCCAGCAGCTTACCGGGTCTCCACGAGCAGTACTTC | CASSLPGLHEQYF
TRBD1 | NA | TRBJ1-6 | TRBV4-2 | TGTGCCAGCGGAAAACCGGGACAGGGAAATTCACCCCTCCACTTT | CASGKPGQGNSPLHF
NA | NA | TRBJ2-2 | TRBV9 | TGTGCCAGCAGCGCACCCGGAGGGGGGGACACCGGGGAGCTGTTTTTT | CASSAPGGGDTGELFF
NA | once | TRBJ2-2 | TRBV14 | TGTGCCAGCAGCCAAGGCCGCGCGAACACCGGGGAGCTGTTTTTT | CASSQGRANTGELFF
NA | few | TRBJ1-5 | TRBV7-2 | TGTGCCAGCAGCTTAGATTTTGGGGGCTTAAGTCAGCCCCAGCATTTT | CASSLDFGGLSQPQHF
NA | NA | TRBJ2-3 | TRBV5-4 | TGTGCCAGCAGCTTCTCAACTTCTAGCACAGATACGCAGTATTTT | CASSFSTSSTDTQYF
NA | NA | TRBJ2-7 | TRBV18 | TGTGCCAGCTCACCAAAACAGGGTAATTACCACGAGCAGTACTTC | CASSPKQGNYHEQYF
TRBD1 | few | TRBJ1-5 | TRBV19 | TGTGCCAGTAGTTTCGGACAGGCGCGCAATCAGCCCCAGCATTTT | CASSFGQARNQPQHF
TRBD1 | NA | TRBJ1-2 | TRBV5-1 | TGCGCCAGCAGCTTGTCCCGACCGGGACAGCTTAACTATGGCTACACCTTC | CASSLSRPGQLNYGYTF
TRBD1 | medium-sized | TRBJ1-2 | TRBV10-3 | TGTGCCATCAGTGAGTCGGACAGGGACTATGGCTACACCTTC | CAISESDRDYGYTF
TRBD2 | NA | TRBJ2-2 | TRBV6-1 | TGTGCCAGCAGTGCTAGCGGGGACCACACCGGGGAGCTGTTTTTT | CASSASGDHTGELFF
TRBD2 | NA | TRBJ2-5 | TRBV5-4 | TGTGCCAGCAGCCCGGGACTAGAAGAGACCCAGTACTTC | CASSPGLEETQYF
NA | once | TRBJ2-5 | TRBV5-1 | TGCGCCAGCAGCTCATCGGACAGCTCGAGGATTCAAGAGACCCAGTACTTC | CASSSSDSSRIQETQYF
TRBD1 | few | TRBJ2-7 | TRBV5-4 | TGTGCCAGCAGCAGGACAGGAAACTACGAGCAGTACTTC | CASSRTGNYEQYF
NA | NA | TRBJ1-5 | TRBV28 | TGTGCCAGCAGTTTAAGCCTAGCAGGCAATCAGCCCCAGCATTTT | CASSLSLAGNQPQHF
NA | NA | TRBJ2-2 | TRBV11-2 | TGTGCCAGCAGCGCCCAGGGGGGCACCGGGGAGCTGTTTTTT | CASSAQGGTGELFF
TRBD1 | few | TRBJ1-1 | TRBV18 | TGTGCCAGCTCACCTTTACCCCCGGGACAGGGACGGACTGAAGCTTTCTTT | CASSPLPPGQGRTEAFF
TRBD2 | NA | TRBJ2-3 | TRBV11-3 | TGTGCCAGCAGCCCCGGCGGGGGGGCCAGAGTTACGCAGTATTTT | CASSPGGGARVTQYF
TRBD1 | NA | TRBJ1-6 | TRBV6-5 | TGTGCCAGCGGGGACAGCTCCAATTCACCCCTCCACTTT | CASGDSSNSPLHF
NA | NA | TRBJ1-2 | TRBV5-6 | TGTGCCAGCAGCCGGGGAGGTCCTTATGGCTACACCTTC | CASSRGGPYGYTF
NA | NA | TRBJ1-1 | TRBV18 | TGTGCCAGCTCACCACTACGTGGGGCAGCTCAAGCTTTCTTT | CASSPLRGAAQAFF
TRBD1 | NA | TRBJ1-2 | TRBV19 | TGTGCCAGTAGTACCCCGGGACAGGCCCCAGGCTACACCTTC | CASSTPGQAPGYTF
TRBD1 | NA | TRBJ1-3 | TRBV11-2 | TGTGCCAGCAGCTCGGACAGGGGGAAGAACTCTGGAAACACCATATATTTT | CASSSDRGKNSGNTIYF
NA | NA | TRBJ2-7 | TRBV7-6 | TGTGCCAGCAGCTTAGAACAGAGCTCCTACGAGCAGTACTTC | CASSLEQSSYEQYF
TRBD1 | NA | TRBJ2-4 | TRBV2 | TGTGCCAGCAGTCGACAGGGGGTGAACATTCAGTACTTC | CASSRQGVNIQYF
TRBD1 | once | TRBJ1-2 | TRBV11-2 | TGTGCCAGCAGCTCGAGGACAGGGAGCTATGGCTACACCTTC | CASSSRTGSYGYTF
TRBD1 | once | TRBJ2-1 | TRBV20-1 | TGCAGTGCCGAGACAGGGGATGAGCAGTTCTTC | CSAETGDEQFF
NA | once | TRBJ1-2 | TRBV2 | TGTGCCGGACGGACGGACAAGCTTTCCTATGGCTACACCTTC | CAGRTDKLSYGYTF
TRBD1 | NA | TRBJ1-1 | TRBV4-3 | TGCGCCAGCAGCCAAGGGGGAGACAGGGGTGATGAAGCTTTCTTT | CASSQGGDRGDEAFF
TRBD2 | NA | TRBJ2-2 | TRBV4-1 | TGCGCCAGCAGCCGCCGACTAGCGGGGGGCGACACCGGGGAGCTGTTTTTT | CASSRRLAGGDTGELFF
NA | NA | TRBJ1-2 | TRBV5-1 | TGCGCCAGCAGCCCGGGGGGGGGCGCCTTTCCAGGCTACACCTTC | CASSPGGGAFPGYTF
TRBD1 | NA | TRBJ1-2 | TRBV6-6 | TGTGCCAGCAGGGCAGGGGGTGTAAACTATGGCTACACCTTC | CASRAGGVNYGYTF
TRBD1 | NA | TRBJ2-1 | TRBV6-1 | TGTGCCAGCAGTAACCGGGACAGGGCGGGGAATGAGCAGTTCTTC | CASSNRDRAGNEQFF
NA | NA | TRBJ1-5 | TRBV4-3 | TGCGCCAGCAGCCAAGGGAGGGGTCAGCCCCAGCATTTT | CASSQGRGQPQHF
NA | NA | TRBJ1-2 | TRBV4-2 | TGTGCCAGCAGCCAAGGTGCGGGGGGCCTAGGCTACACCTTC | CASSQGAGGLGYTF
NA | NA | TRBJ2-3 | TRBV4-1 | TGCGCCAGCAGCCCTCCGAGGGAATATACGCAGTATTTT | CASSPPREYTQYF
NA | NA | TRBJ2-5 | TRBV7-6 | TGTGCCAGCAGCCCCCAGGAGACCCAGTACTTC | CASSPQETQYF
TRBD1 | NA | TRBJ1-1 | TRBV15 | TGTGCCACCAGCAGGTACTCCCCAGGGGGTTGGAACACTGAAGCTTTCTTT | CATSRYSPGGWNTEAFF